These T cell receptor beta chains were read from a single sample in a study of T cells of healthy individuals. TCRdb re-called the 5' RACE reads with MiXCR, one entry per CDR3 protein. The repertoire holds roughly 87,000 distinct CDR3 sequences, with 17% as singletons. These receptors all stem from a human donor in good health. CDR3s include the opening cysteine and the closing phenylalanine or tryptophan. A D gene is named only where the DNA matches it firmly. Size tells how often a clone was seen (once, few, many) or the class of an expanded clone, and some rows leave it out.

clone_size	v_call	j_call	d_call	cdr3_aa	cdr3_nt
many	TRBV20-1	TRBJ2-7	.	CSARSDYEQYF	TGCAGTGCTAGGTCGGACTACGAGCAGTACTTC
.	TRBV6-6	TRBJ2-4	.	CASRTPNENIQYF	TGTGCCAGCAGAACTCCCAACGAAAACATTCAGTACTTC
.	TRBV27	TRBJ2-1	.	CASSPTGDEQFF	TGTGCCAGCAGTCCGACGGGGGATGAGCAGTTCTTC
.	TRBV4-1	TRBJ2-7	.	CASSHTTGYEQYF	TGCGCCAGCAGCCATACCACAGGTTACGAGCAGTACTTC
.	TRBV6-6	TRBJ2-7	.	CASSYGVGTYEQYF	TGTGCCAGCAGTTACGGGGTCGGAACCTACGAGCAGTACTTC
.	TRBV9	TRBJ1-5	.	CASSVGQGDQPQHF	TGTGCCAGCAGCGTAGGGCAAGGGGATCAGCCCCAGCATTTT
many	TRBV3-1	TRBJ1-5	.	CASSQGGGRQPQHF	TGTGCCAGCAGCCAAGGGGGGGGCAGACAGCCCCAGCATTTT
few	TRBV21-1	TRBJ1-2	.	CASSKAGTGLGCYGYTF	TGTGCCAGCAGCAAAGCCGGGACGGGGCTGGGTTGCTATGGCTACACCTTC
.	TRBV6-2/TRBV6-3	TRBJ2-1	TRBD2	CASTTSGNYNEQFF	TGTGCCAGCACAACTAGCGGGAACTACAATGAGCAGTTCTTC
few	TRBV28	TRBJ1-3	.	CASSRREKAGNTIYF	TGTGCCAGCAGCCGCCGGGAGAAGGCTGGAAACACCATATATTTT
.	TRBV7-2	TRBJ2-7	.	CASSLGGSGYEQYF	TGTGCCAGCAGCTTAGGAGGGTCAGGCTACGAGCAGTACTTC
.	TRBV7-9	TRBJ2-7	.	CASSSAPRTPYEQYF	TGTGCCAGCAGCTCGGCACCCCGAACTCCCTACGAGCAGTACTTC
many	TRBV5-1	TRBJ2-7	.	CASSLGYAYEQYF	TGCGCCAGCAGCTTAGGCTATGCCTACGAGCAGTACTTC
few	TRBV20-1	TRBJ1-6	.	CSAGRVSSPLHF	TGCAGTGCGGGCAGGGTTTCTTCACCCCTCCACTTT
once	TRBV20-1	TRBJ2-3	TRBD2	CSASSGEGYTQYF	TGCAGTGCTAGTAGCGGGGAAGGGTATACGCAGTATTTT
.	TRBV28	TRBJ2-7	.	CASSLPTDNYEQYF	TGTGCCAGCAGTCTACCTACTGACAACTACGAGCAGTACTTC
few	TRBV5-1	TRBJ2-2	.	CASAEQGSPNTGELFF	TGCGCCAGTGCCGAACAGGGATCACCGAACACCGGGGAGCTGTTTTTT
many	TRBV9	TRBJ2-3	.	CASSPRTASTDTQYF	TGTGCCAGCAGCCCAAGGACAGCTAGCACAGATACGCAGTATTTT
few	TRBV5-5	TRBJ2-5	TRBD2	CASSLDGGTLQETQYF	TGTGCCAGCAGCCTAGACGGGGGGACCTTACAAGAGACCCAGTACTTC
.	TRBV20-1	TRBJ2-7	.	CSARGSLSYEQYF	TGCAGTGCTAGAGGAAGTCTCTCCTACGAGCAGTACTTC
few	TRBV5-6	TRBJ1-1	.	CASSLAVAGNTEAFF	TGTGCCAGCAGCCTAGCGGTGGCGGGGAACACTGAAGCTTTCTTT
many	TRBV28	TRBJ2-7	.	CASGGEQYF	TGTGCCAGCGGGGGCGAGCAGTACTTC
.	TRBV7-9	TRBJ2-4	.	CASSLSQQNIQYF	TGTGCCAGCAGCTTAAGTCAGCAAAACATTCAGTACTTC
many	TRBV3-1	TRBJ2-7	.	CASSQGHTSYEQYF	TGTGCCAGCAGCCAAGGACACACCTCCTACGAGCAGTACTTC
.	TRBV7-3	TRBJ2-3	.	CASRYSAGRTDTQYF	TGTGCCAGCAGATATTCGGCAGGTCGCACAGATACGCAGTATTTT
many	TRBV20-1	TRBJ1-4	.	CSASPTATGNEKLFF	TGCAGTGCTAGTCCAACAGCGACCGGTAATGAAAAACTGTTTTTT
few	TRBV5-3	TRBJ1-5	.	CARRGGQKLNQPQHF	TGTGCCAGAAGAGGAGGACAGAAGCTCAATCAGCCCCAGCATTTT
.	TRBV20-1	TRBJ1-5	.	CSAYSGTRNQPQHF	TGCAGTGCTTACTCAGGGACGCGCAATCAGCCCCAGCATTTT
.	TRBV13	TRBJ2-7	.	CASSPSSGSYEQYF	TGTGCCAGCAGCCCAAGTTCAGGATCCTACGAGCAGTACTTC
few	TRBV7-2	TRBJ1-1	TRBD1	CASSFQGANTEAFF	TGTGCCAGCAGCTTCCAGGGGGCAAACACTGAAGCTTTCTTT
many	TRBV6-5	TRBJ1-2	.	CASSYKGGRYGYTF	TGTGCCAGCAGTTACAAGGGGGGCCGCTATGGCTACACCTTC
.	TRBV9	TRBJ1-3	.	CASSAHLGSGNTIYF	TGTGCCAGCAGCGCCCATTTGGGCTCTGGAAACACCATATATTTT
.	TRBV29-1	TRBJ2-3	.	CSVEAAGTLSTDTQYF	TGCAGCGTTGAAGCCGCCGGGACACTCAGCACAGATACGCAGTATTTT
.	TRBV7-2	TRBJ1-4	.	CASSLGGTNEKLFF	TGTGCCAGCAGCTTAGGGGGGACTAATGAAAAACTGTTTTTT
.	TRBV6-2/TRBV6-3	TRBJ1-1	.	CASTREENTEAFF	TGTGCCAGCACCCGCGAAGAAAACACTGAAGCTTTCTTT